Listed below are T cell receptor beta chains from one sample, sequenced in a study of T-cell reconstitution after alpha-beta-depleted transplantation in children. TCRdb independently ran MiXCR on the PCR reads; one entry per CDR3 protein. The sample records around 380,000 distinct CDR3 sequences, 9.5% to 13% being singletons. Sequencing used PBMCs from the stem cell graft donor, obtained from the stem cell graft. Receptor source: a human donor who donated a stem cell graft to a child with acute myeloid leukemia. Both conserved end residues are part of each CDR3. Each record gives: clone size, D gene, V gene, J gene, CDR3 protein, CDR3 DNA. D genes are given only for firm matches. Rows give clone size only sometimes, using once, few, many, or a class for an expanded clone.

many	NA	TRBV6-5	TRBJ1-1	CASSYSGDSRNREAFF	TGTGCCAGCAGTTACAGCGGGGATAGTAGGAACCGGGAAGCTTTCTTT
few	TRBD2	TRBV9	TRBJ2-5	CASSVGLGGRAQETQYF	TGTGCCAGCAGCGTAGGTTTGGGCGGGAGGGCCCAAGAGACCCAGTACTTC
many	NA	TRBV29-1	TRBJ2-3	CSVTMPTDTQYF	TGCAGCGTTACAATGCCCACAGATACGCAGTATTTT
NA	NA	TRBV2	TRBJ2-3	CASSSPGSETDTQYF	TGTGCCAGCAGTTCACCGGGGAGTGAGACAGATACGCAGTATTTT
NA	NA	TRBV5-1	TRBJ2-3	CASRLGGSHTDTQYF	TGCGCCAGCAGACTTGGGGGGAGCCACACAGATACGCAGTATTTT
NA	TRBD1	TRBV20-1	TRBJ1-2	CSAPTDRGNYGYTF	TGCAGTGCTCCTACAGACAGGGGTAACTATGGCTACACCTTC
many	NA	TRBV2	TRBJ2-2	CASGTSGTGELFF	TGTGCCAGCGGGACCTCGGGGACCGGGGAGCTGTTTTTT
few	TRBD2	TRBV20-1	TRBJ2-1	CSAAAPGLAGEHEQFF	TGCAGTGCCGCCGCTCCGGGACTAGCGGGAGAGCATGAGCAGTTCTTC
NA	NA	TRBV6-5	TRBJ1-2	CASSYRQSNYGYTF	TGTGCCAGCAGTTACCGGCAGAGTAACTATGGCTACACCTTC
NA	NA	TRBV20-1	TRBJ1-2	CSALNGYTF	TGCAGTGCTCTAAATGGCTACACCTTC
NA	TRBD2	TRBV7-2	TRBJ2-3	CASSPVASGGPSTDTQYF	TGTGCCAGCAGCCCGGTAGCTAGCGGGGGGCCCAGCACAGATACGCAGTATTTT
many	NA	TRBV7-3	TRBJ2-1	CASSLGGGPNEQFF	TGTGCCAGCAGCTTAGGCGGGGGCCCCAATGAGCAGTTCTTC
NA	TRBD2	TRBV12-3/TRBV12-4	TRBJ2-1	CASRPAGVREQFF	TGTGCCAGCAGACCCGCGGGGGTACGGGAGCAGTTCTTC
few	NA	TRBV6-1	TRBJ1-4	CASSHRFSNEKLFF	TGTGCCAGCAGCCACAGGTTCTCTAATGAAAAACTGTTTTTT
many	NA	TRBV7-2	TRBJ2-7	CASSRAYEQYF	TGTGCCAGCAGCCGCGCCTACGAGCAGTACTTC
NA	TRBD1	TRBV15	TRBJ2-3	CATSSRQGLADTQYF	TGTGCCACCAGCAGTAGACAGGGTCTGGCAGATACGCAGTATTTT
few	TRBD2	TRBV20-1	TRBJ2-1	CSAPTGGLAGYNEQFF	TGCAGTGCTCCCACGGGGGGGCTAGCGGGTTACAATGAGCAGTTCTTC
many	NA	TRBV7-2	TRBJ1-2	CASSSGPRYGYTF	TGTGCCAGCAGCTCGGGACCTCGCTATGGCTACACCTTC
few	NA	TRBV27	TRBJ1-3	CASKITRGAGNTIYF	TGTGCCAGTAAAATTACCAGGGGCGCTGGAAACACCATATATTTT
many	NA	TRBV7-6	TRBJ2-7	CASSLGQGNEQYF	TGTGCCAGCAGCTTAGGGCAGGGCAACGAGCAGTACTTC
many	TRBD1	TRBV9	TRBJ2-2	CASSEGQGHTGELFF	TGTGCCAGCAGCGAGGGACAGGGACACACCGGGGAGCTGTTTTTT
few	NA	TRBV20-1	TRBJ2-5	CSAFKPVSGETQYF	TGCAGTGCGTTCAAACCGGTCTCTGGAGAGACCCAGTACTTC
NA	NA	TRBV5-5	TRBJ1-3	CASSHGTSGDTIYF	TGTGCCAGCAGCCACGGGACATCTGGGGACACCATATATTTT
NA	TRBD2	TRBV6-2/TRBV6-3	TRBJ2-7	CASSSLAGEGKYEQYF	TGTGCCAGCAGTTCATTAGCGGGAGAGGGTAAATACGAGCAGTACTTC
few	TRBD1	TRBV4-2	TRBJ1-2	CASSQDSTGGAYTF	TGTGCCAGCAGCCAAGATAGTACAGGGGGGGCCTACACCTTC
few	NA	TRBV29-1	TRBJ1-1	CSVQMNTEAFF	TGCAGCGTTCAGATGAACACTGAAGCTTTCTTT
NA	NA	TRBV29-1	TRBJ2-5	CSVATGAFEETQYF	TGCAGCGTAGCGACCGGGGCCTTCGAAGAGACCCAGTACTTC
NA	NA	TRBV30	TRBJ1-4	CAWSVGFNEKLFF	TGTGCCTGGAGTGTTGGGTTTAATGAAAAACTGTTTTTT
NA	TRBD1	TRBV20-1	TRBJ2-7	CSATPGQGDEQYF	TGCAGTGCTACTCCGGGACAGGGCGACGAGCAGTACTTC
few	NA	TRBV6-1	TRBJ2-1	CASSKTGGGEQFF	TGTGCCAGCAGCAAGACCGGGGGCGGTGAGCAGTTCTTC
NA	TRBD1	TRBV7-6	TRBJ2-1	CASSLEGSGGEAIREQFF	TGTGCCAGCAGCTTAGAGGGGTCAGGGGGCGAAGCGATCAGGGAGCAGTTCTTC
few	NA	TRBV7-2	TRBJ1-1	CASSLAGRGAEAFF	TGTGCCAGCAGCTTAGCGGGGCGTGGGGCTGAAGCTTTCTTT
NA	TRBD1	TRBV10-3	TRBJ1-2	CAISESTGGTGYGYTF	TGTGCCATCAGTGAGTCGACAGGGGGGACCGGTTATGGCTACACCTTC
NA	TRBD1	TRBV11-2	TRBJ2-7	CASSGISGQYYEQYF	TGTGCCAGCAGCGGTATATCGGGACAGTACTACGAGCAGTACTTC
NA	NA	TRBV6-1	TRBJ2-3	CASSQNAPGPLSGTDTQYF	TGTGCCAGCAGTCAAAACGCTCCGGGACCCCTCTCAGGCACAGATACGCAGTATTTT
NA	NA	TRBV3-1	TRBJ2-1	CASSQKPRAEQFF	TGTGCCAGCAGCCAAAAACCTAGGGCGGAGCAGTTCTTC
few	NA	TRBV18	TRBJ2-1	CASSPQAGVVGNEQFF	TGTGCCAGCTCACCACAGGCAGGGGTGGTTGGCAATGAGCAGTTCTTC
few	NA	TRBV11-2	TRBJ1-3	CASSPTGLRGNTIYF	TGTGCCAGCAGCCCTACAGGGTTAAGAGGAAACACCATATATTTT
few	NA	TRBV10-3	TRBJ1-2	CAISESGSGGYTF	TGTGCCATCAGTGAGTCGGGGAGTGGCGGCTACACCTTC
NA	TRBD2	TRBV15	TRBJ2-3	CATSPGAGADTQYF	TGTGCCACCAGCCCCGGGGCGGGGGCAGATACGCAGTATTTT
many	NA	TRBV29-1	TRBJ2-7	CSVIHYEQYF	TGCAGCGTGATTCACTACGAGCAGTACTTC
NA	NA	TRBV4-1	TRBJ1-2	CASSQVGSSPSTGYTF	TGCGCCAGCAGCCAAGTGGGGTCCTCCCCCTCAACAGGCTACACCTTC
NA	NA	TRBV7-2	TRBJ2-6	CASTVSRGGANVLTF	TGTGCCAGCACCGTAAGCAGGGGTGGGGCCAACGTCCTGACTTTC
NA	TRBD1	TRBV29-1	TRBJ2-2	CSVRQGESTGELFF	TGCAGCGTCCGACAGGGGGAAAGCACCGGGGAGCTGTTTTTT
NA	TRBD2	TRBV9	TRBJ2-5	CASSVEGGSETQYF	TGTGCCAGCAGCGTCGAGGGAGGGTCGGAGACCCAGTACTTC
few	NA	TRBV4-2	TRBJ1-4	CASSPIGAGEKLFF	TGTGCCAGCAGCCCTATAGGGGCCGGGGAAAAACTGTTTTTT
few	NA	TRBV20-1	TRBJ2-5	CSANPQGQETQYF	TGCAGTGCTAACCCACAGGGTCAAGAGACCCAGTACTTC
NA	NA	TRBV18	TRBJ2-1	CASSTERTGSYNEQFF	TGTGCCAGCTCAACCGAGCGTACAGGTTCCTACAATGAGCAGTTCTTC